Only a few counts were recorded for the clone carrying this TCR beta chain. Its antigen remains unknown. The PCR made use of 60 Vbeta and 13 Jbeta primers. Libraries were prepared by immunoSEQ multiplex PCR; TCRdb keeps only in-frame clonotypes and omits some of them. Of approximately 180,000 clones listed, more than 9.5% are singletons. The data are from a study of cytomegalovirus exposure and HLA in healthy donors. Study at large: Earlier work reported 117 million unique TCR beta sequences from about 180 million T cells. Overall study results and limits: The authors assumed roughly uniform sequencing depth across donors for presence/absence analyses.

Per germline, CDR1 MNHEY and CDR2 SMNVEV (reference sequence). The CDR3 has 16 amino acids. V gave up 4 bases and J gave up 4 bases; unmatched junction bases: 9. The material sequenced was PBMCs. The receptor was isolated from a man aged 50 or older in good health and CMV-seropositive. This sequence joins TRBV27 and TRBJ1-2, with TRBD1 identical over 10 bases. The CDR3 is CASSSGTGVWSYGYTF. CDR3 sequence (DNA): TGTGCCAGCAGTTCTGGGACAGGGGTGTGGAGCTATGGCTACACCTTC.